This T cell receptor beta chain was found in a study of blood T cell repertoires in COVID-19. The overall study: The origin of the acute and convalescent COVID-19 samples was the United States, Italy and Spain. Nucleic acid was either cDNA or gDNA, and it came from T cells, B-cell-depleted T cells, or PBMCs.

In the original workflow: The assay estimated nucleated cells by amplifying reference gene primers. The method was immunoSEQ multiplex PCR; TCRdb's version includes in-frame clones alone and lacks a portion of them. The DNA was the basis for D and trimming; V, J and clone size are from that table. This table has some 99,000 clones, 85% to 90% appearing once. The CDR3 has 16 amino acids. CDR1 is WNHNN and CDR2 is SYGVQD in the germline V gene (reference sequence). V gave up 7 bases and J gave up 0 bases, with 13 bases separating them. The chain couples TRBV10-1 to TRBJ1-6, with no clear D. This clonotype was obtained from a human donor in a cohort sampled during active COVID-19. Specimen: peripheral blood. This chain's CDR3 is CASIPPRSSYNSPLHF. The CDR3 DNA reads TGCGCCAGCATCCCTCCACGGAGCTCCTATAATTCACCCCTCCACTTT.